This T cell receptor beta chain was sequenced during a study of Graves' ophthalmopathy and Graves' hyperthyroidism. Overall study results and limits: Most thyroid clonotypes expanded beyond 0.001 frequency were also found in blood.

This clonotype was seen repeatedly, ten times or more. Its specificity is unknown. Orbital computed tomography, together with clinical symptoms, serum thyroxine, TRAb and thyroid ultrasound, was used for diagnosis. The authors isolated PBMCs from approximately 10 ml of fresh peripheral blood. RNA transcripts yielded amplified TCR beta CDR3 regions. HTBI-primed RT-PCR formed the first round, and a multiplex PCR formed the second. One entry per CDR3 protein results from TCRdb running MiXCR on the multiplex PCR reads. The sample carries around 600,000 distinct CDR3 sequences, 35% to 45% recorded once. V lost 3 bases and J 2 bases, leaving 14 bases between the germline ends. Germline V lookup: CDR1 SGDLS, CDR2 YYNGEE. The CDR3 is 15 residues long.

The chain uses TRBV9 and TRBJ2-5; D not certain. Material: peripheral blood. The TCR was taken from an adult man with Graves' ophthalmopathy. CDR3 region: CASSAGPGSQETQYF. CDR3 nucleotides: TGTGCCAGCAGCGCCGGGCCTGGGTCACAAGAGACCCAGTACTTC.